Listed here are 25 T cell receptor beta chains from one sample, sequenced in a study of sequential checkpoint blockade in melanoma (dated by TCRdb to about 2019). Preparation of the library involved the immunoSEQ multiplex PCR assay. The clones in this table, taken by TCRdb from immuneACCESS, are in-frame only. Not every clone is retained; where verified, under half of the shortfall comes from an unresolved V gene, and the cause of the rest is unknown. The sample table lists tens of thousands of clones, approximately 82% of them with a count of one. 11% of the sample goes to the ten largest clones. The treatment or condition label here, explained by the study, means: randomized to nivolumab then ipilimumab (arm A) or the reverse (arm B). This material consisted of CD8+ T cells sorted from blood (inferred from file names), taken from a patient given nivolumab and ipilimumab in sequence. The receptors shown here come from a human donor with melanoma.

The chain couples TRBV19 to TRBJ2-7; 13 nucleotides match TRBD2. V gave up 5 bases and J gave up 5 bases; unmatched junction bases: 3. Germline V gene lookup returns CDR1 LNHDA and CDR2 SQIVND (reference sequence). The CDR3 has 14 amino acids. CDR3 in amino acids: CASSPTSGRNEQYF. CDR3 DNA: TGTGCCAGTAGTCCGACTAGCGGGAGGAACGAGCAGTACTTC. The full variable domain, its missing parts supplied by reference TRBV19 and TRBJ2-7, is DGGITQSPKYLFRKEGQNVTLSCEQNLNHDAMYWYRQDPGQGLRLIYYSQIVNDFQKGDIAEGYSVSREKKESFPLTVTSAQKNPTAFYLCASSPTSGRNEQYFGPGTRLTVT.

This clone was seen once. The V gene is TRBV2, the J gene TRBJ1-1; the D gene is possibly TRBD1 (5 bases). The CDR3 sequence is 13 residues long. The germline V gene encodes CDR1 SNHLY and CDR2 FYNNEI. V was cut by 6 bases and J by 1 base, with 9 bases left in between. CDR3 sequence (DNA): TGTGCCAGCAGAAACAGGCCGAACACTGAAGCTTTCTTT. Translation: CASRNRPNTEAFF. The entire variable domain, with the rest obtained from reference TRBV2 and TRBJ1-1, is as follows: EPEVTQTPSHQVTQMGQEVILRCVPISNHLYFYWYRQILGQKVEFLVSFYNNEISEKSEIFDDQFSVERPDGSNFTLKIRSTKLEDSAMYFCASRNRPNTEAFFGQGTRLTVV.

Notes on this clone: One end of the junction varies from germline; a read error may be responsible. The V gene is TRBV5-5, the J gene TRBJ2-3; 15 bases match TRBD2. Germline CDR1 and CDR2: SGHKS and YYEKEE (reference sequence). The CDR3 length is 17 residues. CDR3: CASKPGLAGGPTHTQYF. The CDR3 bases are TGTGCCTCTAAGCCGGGACTAGCGGGAGGACCCACACATACGCAGTATTTT.

This chain connects TRBV11-3 to TRBJ2-2; D unclear. The CDR3 covers 18 residues. Germline CDR1 is SGHNT and CDR2 is YENEEA. Trimming pared 6 bases from V and 3 bases from J, leaving 23 bases between. CDR3 nucleotide sequence: TGTGCCAGCAGTGATCGTGAAGTAGGAGCCGTCGACACCGGGGAGCTGTTTTTT. Translating gives CASSDREVGAVDTGELFF.

V is TRBV5-4 and J is TRBJ2-3; 10 bases are a match to TRBD2. The CDR3 has 16 amino acids. CDR1 SGHNT and CDR2 YYREEE come from the germline V gene (reference sequence). After removal of 0 bases from V and 2 bases from J, the junction contained 3 bases not matched to a gene. The CDR3 spells CASSLVTSGSTDTQYF. In nucleotides, the CDR3 is TGTGCCAGCAGCTTGGTGACTAGCGGGTCCACAGATACGCAGTATTTT. Together with reference TRBV5-4 and TRBJ2-3, the CDR3 gives the full variable domain: ETGVTQSPTHLIKTRGQQVTLRCSSQSGHNTVSWYQQALGQGPQFIFQYYREEENGRGNFPPRFSGLQFPNYSSELNVNALELDDSALYLCASSLVTSGSTDTQYFGPGTRLTVL.

This clone came up once. The CDR3 nucleotides are TGTGCCAGCAGCTTAGTAGCGGGAGTGAGGGGGGGCGAGACCCAGTACTTC. Translating gives CASSLVAGVRGGETQYF. The rearrangement joins TRBV11-1 to TRBJ2-5; 9 positions agree with TRBD2. This CDR3 comprises 17 residues. Germline lookup yields CDR1 SGHAT and CDR2 FQDESV (reference sequence). V shed 1 base and J 5 bases; nucleotides not matched to a gene: 11.

V is TRBV27 and J is TRBJ2-6; D gene ambiguous. Trimming removed 3 bases at V and 12 bases at J, with 9 bases between. The germline V gene has CDR1 MNHEY and CDR2 SMNVEV (reference sequence). This CDR3 region has 12 residues. The CDR3 bases are TGTGCCAGCAGTTTCCCCCGAGGCGTCCTGACTTTC. It translates to CASSFPRGVLTF.

The chain combines TRBV27 with TRBJ1-5, with 7 bases identical to TRBD1. CDR3 length: 13 amino acids. Looked up from germline, CDR1 is MNHEY and CDR2 is SMNVEV (reference sequence). J lost 6 bases, V lost 3 bases, and 2 bases had no gene match. The CDR3 nucleotides are TGTGCCAGCAGTTTTGCAGGGGGTCAGCCCCAGCATTTT. Its translation is CASSFAGGQPQHF.

The chain recombines TRBV5-1 with TRBJ2-5; 8 nucleotides align to TRBD1. The germline V gene has CDR1 SGHRS and CDR2 YFSETQ. The CDR3 loop spans 14 amino acids. Germline trimming cut 4 bases from V and 5 bases from J; bases unmatched to any gene: 7. CDR3 bases: TGCGCCAGCAGCCCTCAGGGGGCGCAGGAGACCCAGTACTTC. Its translation is CASSPQGAQETQYF. The whole variable domain, remainder taken from reference TRBV5-1 and TRBJ2-5, is KAGVTQTPRYLIKTRGQQVTLSCSPISGHRSVSWYQQTPGQGLQFLFEYFSETQRNKGNFPGRFSGRQFSNSRSEMNVSTLELGDSALYLCASSPQGAQETQYFGPGTRLLVL.

J is TRBJ2-7 and V is TRBV12-5; D gene unclear. Germline V gives CDR1 LGHNT, CDR2 FRNRAP. The CDR3 extends over 14 amino acids. V lost 2 bases to trimming and J lost 2 bases, with 10 bases between them. The CDR3 coding sequence is TGTGCTAGTGGTTTGCCCCAGGTTACCTACGAGCAGTACTTC. It translates to CASGLPQVTYEQYF.

This clone came up once. This rearrangement joins TRBV7-2 to TRBJ2-1, with 7 bases aligning to TRBD2. Germline CDR1 reads SGHTA; CDR2 reads FQGNSA. V dropped 1 base and J dropped 4; count of bases not matched to a gene: 4. The CDR3 consists of 15 residues. CDR3 bases: TGTGCCAGCAGCTTAGTCCCTAGCGGATACAATGAGCAGTTCTTC. Residues: CASSLVPSGYNEQFF.

This clone was seen a few times. The gene calls are TRBV11-1 and TRBJ2-7, with 8 bases that match TRBD1. The germline CDR1 and CDR2 sequences are SGHAT and FQDESV (reference sequence). V trimming: 1 base; J trimming: 1 base; junction bases outside the gene matches: 3. CDR3 length: 15 residues. CDR3 protein: CASSLGTGRSYEQYF. DNA of the CDR3: TGTGCCAGCAGCTTAGGGACAGGGAGGTCCTACGAGCAGTACTTC.

The chain is built from TRBV6-4 and TRBJ1-1; D not resolved. The CDR3 consists of 13 residues. Trimming took 4 bases from V and 2 from J, leaving 8 bases between them. Germline V gene sequence: CDR1 MRHNA, CDR2 SNTAGT. Here the CDR3 reads CASSATINTEAFF. The DNA for the CDR3 is TGTGCCAGCAGTGCTACGATAAACACTGAAGCTTTCTTT.

V is TRBV5-4 and J is TRBJ2-2; possible D gene TRBD2, 5 bases. Trimming stripped 4 bases from V and 7 bases from J, with 14 bases between. Germline CDR1 is SGHNT and CDR2 is YYREEE (reference sequence). This CDR3 comprises 14 residues. The CDR3 bases are TGTGCCAGCAGCCCGGTAGCGTTTGGCGGGGAGCTGTTTTTT. It codes for CASSPVAFGGELFF.

CDR3 in DNA: TGTGCCATCAGTGATTGGGGGCGCGCTGAGCAGTTCTTC. It yields the protein CAISDWGRAEQFF. The V and J genes are TRBV10-3 and TRBJ2-1, with D tentatively TRBD1 (6 bases). Germline values: CDR1 ENHRY, CDR2 SYGVKD. The CDR3 covers 13 residues. V was shortened by 3 bases and J by 9 bases, with 12 bases between the two germline ends.

This sequence joins TRBV7-2 and TRBJ2-3; 11 bases map to TRBD2. The CDR3 length is 17 residues. Per the germline V gene, CDR1 is SGHTA and CDR2 is FQGNSA. V trimming: 4 bases; J trimming: 0 bases; junction bases outside the gene matches: 6. The chain's CDR3 is CASSSLSGRASTDTQYF. DNA of the CDR3: TGTGCCAGCAGCTCCCTTAGCGGGAGGGCTAGCACAGATACGCAGTATTTT.

This clone was detected only a few times. The gene calls are TRBV19 and TRBJ1-5; D is possibly TRBD1 (5 bases). CDR1 is LNHDA and CDR2 is SQIVND in the germline V gene (reference sequence). The germline V and J ends were trimmed by 2 bases and 4 bases, with 21 bases remaining between them. This CDR3 spans 18 amino acids. The CDR3 is CASSIRSGDPSPNQPQHF. In nucleotides, the CDR3 is TGTGCCAGTAGTATAAGGTCGGGGGACCCCTCTCCTAATCAGCCCCAGCATTTT.

V and J are TRBV4-1 and TRBJ2-3; the match to TRBD2 covers 7 bases. J lost 1 base, V lost 1 base, and 5 bases had no gene match. The V gene's germline CDR1 is MGHRA and CDR2 YSYEKL. CDR3 size: 16 residues. The CDR3 is CASSQGRGRGTDTQYF. DNA of the CDR3: TGCGCCAGCAGCCAAGGCAGAGGGAGGGGCACAGATACGCAGTATTTT.

This chain uses TRBV28 with TRBJ1-3; 9 nucleotides match TRBD1. With V trimmed by 6 bases and J by 3 bases, 3 bases remained unmatched. The CDR3 has 14 residues. Germline CDR1 reads MDHEN; CDR2 reads SYDVKM. This CDR3 is CASSTGGGGNTIYF. CDR3 bases: TGTGCCAGCAGCACAGGGGGCGGTGGAAACACCATATATTTT.

The chain has TRBV9 and TRBJ1-3; 9 bases agree with TRBD1. The V segment lost 4 bases and the J segment 1 base; nucleotides outside the gene matches: 15. In germline, CDR1 is SGDLS, CDR2 YYNGEE. The CDR3 covers 19 residues. CDR3 region: CASSTTTGGNIESGNTIYF. The CDR3 DNA reads as TGTGCCAGCAGCACGACGACAGGGGGGAATATTGAGTCTGGAAACACCATATATTTT.

The V and J genes are TRBV19 and TRBJ1-3; 7 nucleotides match TRBD1. Trimming at V came to 10 bases and at J to 0 bases, leaving 9 bases not matched to a gene. Germline lookup yields CDR1 LNHDA and CDR2 SQIVND (reference sequence). The CDR3 runs 15 residues. Here the CDR3 reads CATTPGGSSGNTIYF. CDR3 DNA sequence: TGTGCCACCACGCCAGGGGGAAGCTCTGGAAACACCATATATTTT.

V is TRBV7-9 and J is TRBJ2-5; 12 positions match TRBD2. V trimming: 10 bases; J trimming: 4 bases; junction bases outside the gene matches: 4. CDR1 and CDR2 (germline): SEHNR, FQNEAQ (reference sequence). The CDR3 consists of 13 residues. The CDR3 DNA sequence: TGTGCCACCAAACTAGCGGGAGGAGAGACCCAGTACTTC. Residues: CATKLAGGETQYF.

This sequence joins TRBV19 and TRBJ2-1; 14 bases are shared with TRBD2. The CDR3 runs 22 residues. With 3 bases clipped from V and 0 bases from J, the junction kept 16 bases outside the gene matches. Germline V CDR1 and CDR2: LNHDA, SQIVND (reference sequence). The CDR3, as DNA: TGTGCCAGTAGTATTTTGGACTTTTGGACTAGCGGGAGGACGAGCTCCTACAATGAGCAGTTCTTC. Translated: CASSILDFWTSGRTSSYNEQFF.

This clone was detected a few times. The V gene is TRBV18, the J gene TRBJ1-1; the D gene is possibly TRBD1 (5 bases). Deletions cut 3 bases from V and 7 bases from J, with 12 bases between. Germline V gene data show CDR1 as KGHSH and CDR2 as LQKENI. The length of the CDR3 is 13 residues. CDR3 sequence: CASSPQAGREAFF. For the CDR3, the DNA is TGTGCCAGCTCACCCCAGGCAGGGCGTGAAGCTTTCTTT.

This chain links TRBV6-1 with TRBJ1-2; 9 nucleotides agree with TRBD1. Germline lookup yields CDR1 MNHNS and CDR2 SASEGT. V dropped 3 bases and J dropped 8; count of bases not matched to a gene: 7. This CDR3 is 14 amino acids long. The CDR3 reads CASSDPQGAGGYTF. CDR3 nucleotide sequence: TGTGCCAGCAGTGACCCACAGGGGGCGGGGGGCTACACCTTC.